This is a list of T cell receptor beta chains from one sample in a study of blood T cell repertoires in COVID-19. Some clones are missing from TCRdb's copy, which holds only in-frame ones; the method was immunoSEQ multiplex PCR. The table has about 160,000 clones, around four fifths seen once. Sequencing was carried out using peripheral blood. Receptors originate from a man aged 70-80 years with acute or convalescent COVID-19. The CDR3 runs from the conserved cysteine through the conserved F or W. Fields, in order: clone size, J gene, V gene, D gene, CDR3 protein, CDR3 DNA. The D gene is left open where the match is weak. Clone size, where shown, is once, few, many, or a class for clones that have expanded.

clone_size: -; j_call: TRBJ1-2; v_call: TRBV5-1; d_call: -; cdr3_aa: CASSWEPGHTYGYTF; cdr3_nt: TGCGCCAGCAGCTGGGAACCGGGACACACCTATGGCTACACCTTC
clone_size: -; j_call: TRBJ1-2; v_call: TRBV19; d_call: TRBD1; cdr3_aa: CASSTQWTGGGNYGYTF; cdr3_nt: TGTGCCAGTAGCACCCAATGGACAGGGGGCGGAAACTATGGCTACACCTTC
clone_size: -; j_call: TRBJ2-7; v_call: TRBV29-1; d_call: TRBD1; cdr3_aa: CSVAGTGGYEQYF; cdr3_nt: TGCAGCGTGGCCGGGACAGGGGGCTACGAGCAGTACTTC
clone_size: -; j_call: TRBJ2-4; v_call: TRBV6-2/TRBV6-3; d_call: -; cdr3_aa: CASSYGGVQNIQYF; cdr3_nt: TGTGCCAGCAGTTACGGCGGGGTCCAAAACATTCAGTACTTC
clone_size: -; j_call: TRBJ1-5; v_call: TRBV10-1; d_call: -; cdr3_aa: CASRDILNYSNQPQHF; cdr3_nt: TGCGCCAGCAGGGACATCCTAAATTATAGCAATCAGCCCCAGCATTTT
clone_size: -; j_call: TRBJ2-1; v_call: TRBV6-7; d_call: TRBD1; cdr3_aa: CASSYNPGQGWKNEQFF; cdr3_nt: TGTGCCAGCAGTTACAACCCGGGACAGGGGTGGAAAAATGAGCAGTTCTTC
clone_size: -; j_call: TRBJ1-3; v_call: TRBV7-3; d_call: -; cdr3_aa: CASSLMGQGSGNTIYF; cdr3_nt: TGTGCCAGCAGCTTAATGGGGCAGGGCTCCGGAAACACCATATATTTT
clone_size: -; j_call: TRBJ2-2; v_call: TRBV6-5; d_call: -; cdr3_aa: CASSYLEVANTGELFF; cdr3_nt: TGTGCCAGCAGTTACTTGGAGGTGGCGAACACCGGGGAGCTGTTTTTT
clone_size: -; j_call: TRBJ2-1; v_call: TRBV4-2; d_call: -; cdr3_aa: CASSQDLRGTYNEQFF; cdr3_nt: TGTGCCAGCAGCCAAGATCTAAGGGGAACCTACAATGAGCAGTTCTTC
clone_size: -; j_call: TRBJ2-7; v_call: TRBV9; d_call: -; cdr3_aa: CASSVGSGSYEQYF; cdr3_nt: TGTGCCAGCAGCGTAGGAAGCGGCTCCTACGAGCAGTACTTC
clone_size: -; j_call: TRBJ2-1; v_call: TRBV10-3; d_call: TRBD2; cdr3_aa: CAISAGGTYNEQFF; cdr3_nt: TGTGCCATCAGCGCCGGGGGGACCTACAATGAGCAGTTCTTC
clone_size: -; j_call: TRBJ1-4; v_call: TRBV6-5; d_call: TRBD1; cdr3_aa: CASSYSSTGYEKLFF; cdr3_nt: TGTGCCAGCAGTTACTCCTCGACAGGGTATGAAAAACTGTTTTTT
clone_size: -; j_call: TRBJ1-2; v_call: TRBV29-1; d_call: -; cdr3_aa: CSVVSVYGYTF; cdr3_nt: TGCAGCGTTGTTTCAGTCTATGGCTACACCTTC
clone_size: -; j_call: TRBJ2-1; v_call: TRBV3-1/TRBV3-2; d_call: TRBD2; cdr3_aa: CASSQLLAGGWGEQFF; cdr3_nt: TGTGCCAGCAGCCAGTTACTAGCGGGAGGCTGGGGTGAGCAGTTCTTC
clone_size: -; j_call: TRBJ2-1; v_call: TRBV19; d_call: -; cdr3_aa: CASSIRGAARSDEQFF; cdr3_nt: TGTGCCAGTAGTATACGGGGGGCTGCGAGAAGCGATGAGCAGTTCTTC
clone_size: -; j_call: TRBJ1-1; v_call: TRBV15; d_call: -; cdr3_aa: CATTVRTGLNTEAFF; cdr3_nt: TGTGCCACCACCGTTCGAACAGGGTTGAACACTGAAGCTTTCTTT
clone_size: -; j_call: TRBJ1-4; v_call: TRBV5-4; d_call: TRBD1; cdr3_aa: CASSPTGGRDEKLFF; cdr3_nt: TGTGCCAGCAGCCCTACAGGGGGCCGGGATGAAAAACTGTTTTTT
clone_size: -; j_call: TRBJ2-7; v_call: TRBV4-1; d_call: TRBD2; cdr3_aa: CASSQGLADSYEQYF; cdr3_nt: TGCGCCAGCAGCCAGGGACTAGCGGACTCCTACGAGCAGTACTTC
clone_size: once; j_call: TRBJ1-6; v_call: TRBV20-1; d_call: -; cdr3_aa: CSAFNDKSLHF; cdr3_nt: TGCAGTGCCTTTAACGACAAATCCCTCCACTTT
clone_size: -; j_call: TRBJ1-2; v_call: TRBV5-1; d_call: TRBD1; cdr3_aa: CASSAGTGNVNYGYTF; cdr3_nt: TGCGCCAGCAGCGCCGGGACAGGGAACGTTAACTATGGCTACACCTTC
clone_size: once; j_call: TRBJ2-4; v_call: TRBV10-1; d_call: -; cdr3_aa: CASSSQGGNIQYF; cdr3_nt: TGCGCCAGCAGCTCTCAGGGTGGAAACATTCAGTACTTC
clone_size: -; j_call: TRBJ2-6; v_call: TRBV19; d_call: -; cdr3_aa: CASSISGSGANVLTF; cdr3_nt: TGTGCCAGTAGTATATCAGGGTCGGGGGCCAACGTCCTGACTTTC
clone_size: -; j_call: TRBJ1-5; v_call: TRBV5-6; d_call: -; cdr3_aa: CASSHRQDRQPQHF; cdr3_nt: TGTGCCAGCAGCCACCGACAGGATCGGCAGCCCCAGCATTTT
clone_size: -; j_call: TRBJ1-1; v_call: TRBV6-5; d_call: -; cdr3_aa: CASSTGPFDEFF; cdr3_nt: TGTGCCAGCAGTACAGGACCTTTTGATGAGTTCTTT
clone_size: few; j_call: TRBJ1-6; v_call: TRBV5-4; d_call: -; cdr3_aa: CASSLGQQFSPLHF; cdr3_nt: TGTGCCAGCAGCTTGGGGCAACAATTCTCACCCCTCCACTTT
clone_size: -; j_call: TRBJ1-1; v_call: TRBV19; d_call: TRBD1; cdr3_aa: CASRGQGNTEAFF; cdr3_nt: TGTGCCAGTAGGGGACAGGGGAACACTGAAGCTTTCTTT
clone_size: -; j_call: TRBJ1-3; v_call: TRBV7-2; d_call: TRBD1; cdr3_aa: CASSLRGTGSSGNTIYF; cdr3_nt: TGTGCCAGCAGCTTACGCGGGACAGGAAGCTCTGGAAACACCATATATTTT
clone_size: once; j_call: TRBJ2-5; v_call: TRBV30; d_call: TRBD2; cdr3_aa: CAWGPSGSETQYF; cdr3_nt: TGTGCCTGGGGACCTAGCGGGAGTGAGACCCAGTACTTC
clone_size: -; j_call: TRBJ2-1; v_call: TRBV3-1/TRBV3-2; d_call: TRBD1; cdr3_aa: CASSPDRALYNEQFF; cdr3_nt: TGTGCCAGCAGCCCGGACAGGGCCCTTTACAATGAGCAGTTCTTC
clone_size: -; j_call: TRBJ1-1; v_call: TRBV5-1; d_call: -; cdr3_aa: CASSLGGGHPNTEAFF; cdr3_nt: TGCGCCAGCAGCCTGGGAGGGGGACATCCGAACACTGAAGCTTTCTTT
clone_size: -; j_call: TRBJ1-1; v_call: TRBV5-1; d_call: -; cdr3_aa: CASSFGGLMNTEAFF; cdr3_nt: TGCGCCAGCAGCTTTGGCGGACTGATGAACACTGAAGCTTTCTTT
clone_size: -; j_call: TRBJ1-1; v_call: TRBV6-5; d_call: -; cdr3_aa: CASRRPDSYTEAFF; cdr3_nt: TGTGCCAGCAGACGACCCGACAGTTACACTGAAGCTTTCTTT
clone_size: -; j_call: TRBJ1-3; v_call: TRBV7-8; d_call: -; cdr3_aa: CASSSDGGIGNTIYF; cdr3_nt: TGTGCCAGCAGCTCCGACGGGGGGATTGGAAACACCATATATTTT
clone_size: -; j_call: TRBJ1-5; v_call: TRBV7-2; d_call: -; cdr3_aa: CASSLASTNNQPQHF; cdr3_nt: TGTGCCAGCAGCTTAGCCTCGACAAACAATCAGCCCCAGCATTTT
clone_size: -; j_call: TRBJ1-2; v_call: TRBV5-1; d_call: -; cdr3_aa: CASSFRARDGYTF; cdr3_nt: TGCGCCAGCAGCTTCAGGGCCAGGGATGGCTACACCTTC
clone_size: -; j_call: TRBJ1-6; v_call: TRBV6-4; d_call: -; cdr3_aa: CASSGDGLGSPLHF; cdr3_nt: TGTGCCAGCAGTGGAGACGGGTTAGGTTCACCCCTCCACTTT
clone_size: -; j_call: TRBJ2-1; v_call: TRBV11-3; d_call: TRBD2; cdr3_aa: CASSGNPAGGSRQFF; cdr3_nt: TGTGCCAGCAGCGGAAATCCAGCGGGAGGCTCCCGGCAGTTCTTC
clone_size: -; j_call: TRBJ2-1; v_call: TRBV6-2/TRBV6-3; d_call: TRBD1; cdr3_aa: CASSPGTGGQQFF; cdr3_nt: TGTGCCAGCAGTCCCGGGACAGGGGGCCAGCAGTTCTTC
clone_size: -; j_call: TRBJ2-4; v_call: TRBV5-1; d_call: -; cdr3_aa: CASSLGYRALDIQYF; cdr3_nt: TGCGCCAGCAGCTTGGGATACAGGGCCCTAGACATTCAGTACTTC
clone_size: -; j_call: TRBJ2-7; v_call: TRBV14; d_call: TRBD2; cdr3_aa: CASSQRARGGHEQYF; cdr3_nt: TGTGCCAGCAGTCAACGAGCCCGGGGGGGCCACGAGCAGTACTTC
clone_size: -; j_call: TRBJ1-2; v_call: TRBV4-1; d_call: -; cdr3_aa: CASSKSAGSTGYTF; cdr3_nt: TGCGCCAGCAGCAAGTCGGCGGGGTCGACTGGCTACACCTTC